Each of the 15 T cell receptor beta chains below was sequenced from the same sample in a study of Graves' ophthalmopathy and Graves' hyperthyroidism. Amplified material comprised TCR beta CDR3 regions derived from RNA transcripts. HTBI primers served in a first-round RT-PCR, which a second-round multiplex PCR followed. TCRdb re-called the multiplex PCR reads through MiXCR, storing one row per CDR3 protein. Here the sample spans roughly 610,000 distinct CDR3 sequences, about a fifth being singletons. Material: peripheral blood. The receptors originated from a woman aged 18-30 years with stable Graves' hyperthyroidism. Some clones in this sample may be carry-over from other donors' samples.

This clonotype was observed at least ten times. The chain is built from TRBV30 and TRBJ1-5; maybe TRBD1 (6 bases). V was pared by 2 bases and J by 7 bases, with 12 bases between. This CDR3 is built from 13 residues. From germline, CDR1 is GTSNPN and CDR2 SVGIG (reference sequence). In DNA, the CDR3 is TGTGCCTGGAGTTTACAGGGTGGGCAGCCCCAGCATTTT. Translated: CAWSLQGGQPQHF.

The chain links TRBV28 to TRBJ1-5, with 8 bases lining up with TRBD1. Trimming cost V 6 bases and J 4 bases; bases outside gene matches: 8. CDR3 length equals 15 residues. CDR1 and CDR2 (germline): MDHEN, SYDVKM. The CDR3 loop reads CASSPDRVRNQPQHF. The CDR3 bases are TGTGCCAGCAGCCCGGACAGGGTAAGGAATCAGCCCCAGCATTTT.

This clonotype has a count of ten or more. The chain carries TRBV6-1 and TRBJ2-7, with 9 bases fitting TRBD1. This CDR3 region has 16 residues. V gave up 3 bases and J gave up 3 bases; unmatched junction bases: 9. Germline CDR1 reads MNHNS; CDR2 reads SASEGT. The CDR3: CASSEGTGYPHYEQYF. In DNA, the CDR3 is TGTGCCAGCAGTGAGGGGACAGGGTACCCTCACTACGAGCAGTACTTC.

This clonotype was counted many times. The chain joins TRBV12-3 or TRBV12-4 to TRBJ1-2, with D unclear. Trimming cost V 6 bases and J 7 bases, with 15 bases left between them. This CDR3 spans 13 amino acids. CDR3 region: CASSPELVSGYTF. The DNA for the CDR3 is TGTGCCAGCAGCCCAGAGCTGGTTAGTGGCTACACCTTC.

This clonotype was detected many times. CDR3 amino acids: CASSYRGQGSEQYF. CDR3 coding DNA: TGTGCCAGCAGTTACAGGGGACAGGGGAGCGAGCAGTACTTC. The chain joins TRBV13 to TRBJ2-7; 10 nucleotides agree with TRBD1. The CDR3 extends over 14 amino acids. The V gene's germline CDR1 is PRHDT and CDR2 FYEKMQ (reference sequence). Trimming removed 6 bases from V and 6 bases from J; junction bases left unmatched: 8. Full variable domain (remainder filled in from reference TRBV13 and TRBJ2-7): AAGVIQSPRHLIKEKRETATLKCYPIPRHDTVYWYQQGPGQDPQFLISFYEKMQSDKGSIPDRFSAQQFSDYHSELNMSSLELGDSALYFCASSYRGQGSEQYFGPGTRLTVT.

This clonotype was detected ten times or more. This rearrangement joins TRBV12-3 or TRBV12-4 to TRBJ1-2; D call uncertain. Between the trimmed V and J ends, which lost 10 bases and 7 bases, there was a span of 22 bases. This CDR3 comprises 14 residues. The CDR3 DNA reads TGTGCCACCAGAAGACACAATAAACCTGTTGGCTACACCTTC. Amino acid sequence: CATRRHNKPVGYTF.

This clonotype appeared a few times. V gene TRBV24-1 combines with J gene TRBJ2-2; D is unclear. The CDR3 totals 13 residues. CDR1 and CDR2 (germline): KGHDR, SFDVKD. The V gene lost 8 bases and the J gene lost 0 bases, with 6 bases spanning the gap. The CDR3 here is CATIGSNTGELFF. CDR3 sequence (DNA): TGTGCCACCATCGGCTCGAACACCGGGGAGCTGTTTTTT.

This clonotype was counted at least ten times. The CDR3 nucleotides are TGTGCCAGCAGTTTAGTACAGGGGTCCACCTACGAGCAGTACTTC. Protein: CASSLVQGSTYEQYF. This rearrangement joins TRBV27 to TRBJ2-7; 7 bases line up with TRBD1. V dropped 2 bases and J dropped 2; count of bases not matched to a gene: 6. This CDR3 comprises 15 residues. Germline CDR1 and CDR2: MNHEY and SMNVEV (reference sequence).

This clonotype was detected ten times or more. The rearrangement uses TRBV7-9 and TRBJ1-1; D is unclear. V gave up 2 bases and J gave up 0 bases, with 10 bases separating them. Germline CDR1 is SEHNR and CDR2 is FQNEAQ (reference sequence). The CDR3 sequence is 15 residues long. The CDR3, as DNA: TGTGCCAGCAGCTTAACCGGGCCCGTGAACACTGAAGCTTTCTTT. Translated: CASSLTGPVNTEAFF.

The table lists this clonotype with a few counts. The rearrangement links TRBV19 to TRBJ1-2; 8 bases map to TRBD1. This CDR3 is built from 15 residues. Germline assignment: CDR1 LNHDA and CDR2 SQIVND (reference sequence). The V gene end was trimmed by 7 bases and the J gene end by 2 bases; junction bases not matched to a gene: 9. The CDR3 protein is CASTEGQGANYGYTF. The CDR3 DNA reads TGTGCCAGTACAGAGGGTCAGGGGGCAAACTATGGCTACACCTTC.

This clonotype has ten or more counts. The chain employs TRBV30 and TRBJ2-7; D is undetermined. CDR1 is GTSNPN, CDR2 SVGIG, per germline (reference sequence). The V end lost 0 bases, the J end lost 4 bases, and 7 bases lay between the germline ends. The CDR3 sequence is 12 residues long. In DNA, the CDR3 is TGTGCCTGGAGTGTACGCATTTACGAGCAGTACTTC. It codes for CAWSVRIYEQYF.

There are many counts of this clonotype. The rearrangement uses TRBV28 and TRBJ2-5; D perhaps matches TRBD1 (6 bases). This CDR3 has 13 amino acids. Germline loops: CDR1 MDHEN, CDR2 SYDVKM. The V end was cut by 8 bases, the J end by 5 bases, with 15 bases between. Here the CDR3 reads CASGGQLGETQYF. CDR3 sequence (DNA): TGTGCCAGCGGTGGACAGTTAGGGGAGACCCAGTACTTC.

V gene TRBV6-1 combines with J gene TRBJ2-7; D possibly matches TRBD1 or TRBD2 (6 bases each). Trimming stripped 10 bases from V and 3 bases from J, with 16 bases between. CDR1 MNHNS and CDR2 SASEGT come from the germline V gene. The length of the CDR3 is 13 residues. The CDR3 DNA follows: TGTGCCACCCAGGAGGGGGGAAACTACGAGCAGTACTTC. Amino acids: CATQEGGNYEQYF.

This clonotype appeared many times. The chain employs TRBV2 and TRBJ2-4; 10 bases agree with TRBD2. This CDR3 has 15 amino acids. Germline V gene sequence: CDR1 SNHLY, CDR2 FYNNEI. J lost 8 bases, V lost 6 bases, and 10 bases had no gene match. DNA for the CDR3: TGTGCCAGCAGAGCCCTAGCGGGAGTAGTAGACATTCAGTACTTC. It yields the protein CASRALAGVVDIQYF.

This clonotype has only a few counts. The chain has TRBV5-1 and TRBJ2-3, with unresolved D. CDR1 and CDR2 from the germline V gene are SGHRS and YFSETQ. V was shortened by 2 bases and J by 4 bases, with 5 bases between the two germline ends. This CDR3 contains 12 residues. The CDR3 DNA sequence: TGCGCCAGCAGCTTCGACCCAGATACGCAGTATTTT. Its translation is CASSFDPDTQYF.